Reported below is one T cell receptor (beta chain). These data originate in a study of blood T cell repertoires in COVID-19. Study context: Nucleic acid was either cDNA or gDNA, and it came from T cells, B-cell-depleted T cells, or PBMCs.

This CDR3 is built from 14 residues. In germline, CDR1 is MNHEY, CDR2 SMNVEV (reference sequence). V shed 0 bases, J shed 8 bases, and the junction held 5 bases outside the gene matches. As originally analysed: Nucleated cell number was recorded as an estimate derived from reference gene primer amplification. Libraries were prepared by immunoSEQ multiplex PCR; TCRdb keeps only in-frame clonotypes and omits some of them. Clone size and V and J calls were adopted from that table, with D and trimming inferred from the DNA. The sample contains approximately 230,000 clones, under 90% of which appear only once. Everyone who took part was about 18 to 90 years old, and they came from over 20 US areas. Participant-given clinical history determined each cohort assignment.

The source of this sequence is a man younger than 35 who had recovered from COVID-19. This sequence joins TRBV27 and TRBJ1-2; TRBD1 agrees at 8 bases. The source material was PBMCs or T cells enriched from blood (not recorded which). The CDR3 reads CASSLSRTGQGYTF. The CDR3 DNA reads TGTGCCAGCAGTTTATCTCGGACAGGGCAGGGCTACACCTTC.